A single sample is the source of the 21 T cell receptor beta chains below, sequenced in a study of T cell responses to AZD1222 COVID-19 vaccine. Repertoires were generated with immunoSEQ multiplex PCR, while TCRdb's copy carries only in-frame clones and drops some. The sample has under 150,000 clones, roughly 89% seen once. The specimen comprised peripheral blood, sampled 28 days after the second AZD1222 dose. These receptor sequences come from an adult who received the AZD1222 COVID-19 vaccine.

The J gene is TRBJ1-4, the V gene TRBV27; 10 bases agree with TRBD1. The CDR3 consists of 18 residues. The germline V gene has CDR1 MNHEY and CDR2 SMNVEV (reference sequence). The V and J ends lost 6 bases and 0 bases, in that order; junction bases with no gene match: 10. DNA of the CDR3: TGTGCCAGCAGGGGGACAGGGGCTAGCACTGCAACTAATGAAAAACTGTTTTTT. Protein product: CASRGTGASTATNEKLFF.

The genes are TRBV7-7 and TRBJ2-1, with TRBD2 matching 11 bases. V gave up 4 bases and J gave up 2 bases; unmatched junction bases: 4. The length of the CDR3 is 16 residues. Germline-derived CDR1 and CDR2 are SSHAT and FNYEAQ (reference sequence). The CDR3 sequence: CASSSWGLAAYNEQFF. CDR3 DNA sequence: TGTGCCAGCAGCTCCTGGGGACTAGCGGCCTACAATGAGCAGTTCTTC.

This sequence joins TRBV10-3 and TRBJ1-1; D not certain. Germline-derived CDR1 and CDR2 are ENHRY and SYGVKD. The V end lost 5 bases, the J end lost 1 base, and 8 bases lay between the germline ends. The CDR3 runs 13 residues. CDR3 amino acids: CAISKGGNTEAFF. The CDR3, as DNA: TGTGCCATCAGTAAAGGTGGGAACACTGAAGCTTTCTTT.

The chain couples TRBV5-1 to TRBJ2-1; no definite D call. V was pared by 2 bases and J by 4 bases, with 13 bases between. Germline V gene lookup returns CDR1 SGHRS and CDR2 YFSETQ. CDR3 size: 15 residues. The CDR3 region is CASSFSFGEYNEQFF. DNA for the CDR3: TGCGCCAGCAGCTTTTCGTTTGGAGAATACAATGAGCAGTTCTTC.

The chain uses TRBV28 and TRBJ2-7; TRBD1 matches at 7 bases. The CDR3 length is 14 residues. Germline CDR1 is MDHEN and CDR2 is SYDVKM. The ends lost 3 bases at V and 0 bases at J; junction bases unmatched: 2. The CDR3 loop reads CASSFPGGSYEQYF. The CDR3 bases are TGTGCCAGCAGTTTCCCAGGGGGCTCCTACGAGCAGTACTTC.

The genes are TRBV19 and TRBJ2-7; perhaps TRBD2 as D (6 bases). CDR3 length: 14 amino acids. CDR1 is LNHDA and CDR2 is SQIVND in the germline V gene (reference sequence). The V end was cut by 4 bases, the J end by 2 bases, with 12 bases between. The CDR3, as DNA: TGTGCCAGTAGTACCGCGTGGGGGGCCTACGAGCAGTACTTC. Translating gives CASSTAWGAYEQYF.

In DNA form, the CDR3 reads TGTGCCAGTAGTATAGACGGGACAGCTAACACTGAAGCTTTCTTT. Translation gives CASSIDGTANTEAFF. This rearrangement joins TRBV19 to TRBJ1-1; 7 bases line up with TRBD1. Germline V gene data show CDR1 as LNHDA and CDR2 as SQIVND (reference sequence). V lost 0 bases, J lost 2 bases, and 3 bases stayed unmatched. The CDR3 consists of 15 residues. Using reference TRBV19 and TRBJ1-1 for the parts outside the CDR3, the full variable domain is DGGITQSPKYLFRKEGQNVTLSCEQNLNHDAMYWYRQDPGQGLRLIYYSQIVNDFQKGDIAEGYSVSREKKESFPLTVTSAQKNPTAFYLCASSIDGTANTEAFFGQGTRLTVV.

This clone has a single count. The CDR3 DNA sequence: TGTGCCTGGAGTCCTAGGACAGTTGAAGCTTTCTTT. Its translation: CAWSPRTVEAFF. The rearrangement links TRBV30 to TRBJ1-1; perhaps TRBD1 as D (6 bases). The CDR3 length is 12 residues. Germline V CDR1 and CDR2: GTSNPN, SVGIG (reference sequence). The ends were cut back, 2 bases at V and 7 bases at J, with 11 bases in the middle.

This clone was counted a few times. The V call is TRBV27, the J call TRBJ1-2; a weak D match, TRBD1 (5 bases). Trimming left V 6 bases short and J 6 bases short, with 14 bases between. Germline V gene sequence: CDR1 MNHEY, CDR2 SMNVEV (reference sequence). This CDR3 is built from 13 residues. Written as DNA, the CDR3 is TGTGCCAGCAGACATACGGGGGGGGATGGCTACACCTTC. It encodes CASRHTGGDGYTF.

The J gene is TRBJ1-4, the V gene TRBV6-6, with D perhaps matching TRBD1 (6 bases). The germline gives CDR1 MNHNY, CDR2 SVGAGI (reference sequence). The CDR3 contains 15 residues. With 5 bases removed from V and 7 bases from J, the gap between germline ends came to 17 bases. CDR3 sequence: CASSNQGSGTEKLFF. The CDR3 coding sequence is TGTGCCAGCAGTAATCAGGGGTCAGGGACTGAAAAACTGTTTTTT.

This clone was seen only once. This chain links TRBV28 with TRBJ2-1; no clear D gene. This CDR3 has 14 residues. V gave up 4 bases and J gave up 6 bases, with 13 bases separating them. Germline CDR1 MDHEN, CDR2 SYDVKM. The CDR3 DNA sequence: TGTGCCAGCAGTTGGTGGGCCTCGGCCAATGAGCAGTTCTTC. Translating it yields CASSWWASANEQFF.

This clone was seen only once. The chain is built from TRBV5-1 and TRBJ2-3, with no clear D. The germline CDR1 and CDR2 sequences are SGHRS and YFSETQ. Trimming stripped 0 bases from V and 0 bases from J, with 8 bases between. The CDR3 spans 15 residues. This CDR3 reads CASSLDLHSTDTQYF. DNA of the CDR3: TGCGCCAGCAGCTTGGACCTCCATAGCACAGATACGCAGTATTTT.

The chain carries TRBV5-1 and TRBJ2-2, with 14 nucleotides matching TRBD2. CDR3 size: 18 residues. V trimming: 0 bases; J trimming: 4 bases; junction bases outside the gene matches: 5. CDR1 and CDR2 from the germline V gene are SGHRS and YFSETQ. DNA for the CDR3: TGCGCCAGCAGCTTGGGACTAGCGGGAGGGCCAGGCACCGGGGAGCTGTTTTTT. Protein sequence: CASSLGLAGGPGTGELFF.

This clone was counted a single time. This CDR3 reads CASPGPVDTEAFF. CDR3 DNA sequence: TGTGCCAGCCCCGGTCCGGTGGACACTGAAGCTTTCTTT. This chain links TRBV19 with TRBJ1-1; D is unresolved. The V gene's germline CDR1 is LNHDA and CDR2 SQIVND (reference sequence). With 9 bases removed from V and 3 bases from J, the gap between germline ends came to 14 bases. The CDR3 sequence is 13 residues long.

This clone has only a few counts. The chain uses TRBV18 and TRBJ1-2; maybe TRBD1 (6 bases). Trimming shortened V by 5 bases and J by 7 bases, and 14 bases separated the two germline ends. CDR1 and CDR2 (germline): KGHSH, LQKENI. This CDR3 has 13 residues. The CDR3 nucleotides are TGTGCCAGCTCAAATTTACAGGGATTTGGCTACACCTTC. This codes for CASSNLQGFGYTF. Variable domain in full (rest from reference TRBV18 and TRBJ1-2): NAGVMQNPRHLVRRRGQEARLRCSPMKGHSHVYWYRQLPEEGLKFMVYLQKENIIDESGMPKERFSAEFPKEGPSILRIQQVVRGDSAAYFCASSNLQGFGYTFGSGTRLTVV.

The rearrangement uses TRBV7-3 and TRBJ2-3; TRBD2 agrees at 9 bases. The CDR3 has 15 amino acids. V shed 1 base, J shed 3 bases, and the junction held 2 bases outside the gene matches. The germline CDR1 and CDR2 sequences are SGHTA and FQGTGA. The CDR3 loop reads CASSLRGLATDTQYF. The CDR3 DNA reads TGTGCCAGCAGCTTAAGGGGACTAGCTACAGATACGCAGTATTTT.

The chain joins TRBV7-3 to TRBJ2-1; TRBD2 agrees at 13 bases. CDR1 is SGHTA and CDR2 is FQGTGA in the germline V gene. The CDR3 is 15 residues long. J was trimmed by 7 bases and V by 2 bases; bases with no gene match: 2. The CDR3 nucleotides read TGTGCCAGCAGCTTAGAGACTAGCGGGAGGAATGAGCAGTTCTTC. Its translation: CASSLETSGRNEQFF. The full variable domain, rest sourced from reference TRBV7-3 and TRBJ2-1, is GAGVSQTPSNKVTEKGKYVELRCDPISGHTALYWYRQSLGQGPEFLIYFQGTGAADDSGLPNDRFFAVRPEGSVSTLKIQRTERGDSAVYLCASSLETSGRNEQFFGPGTRLTVL.

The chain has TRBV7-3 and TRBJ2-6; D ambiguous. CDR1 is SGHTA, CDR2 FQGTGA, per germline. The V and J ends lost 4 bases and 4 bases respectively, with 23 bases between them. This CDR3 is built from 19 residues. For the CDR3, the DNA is TGTGCCAGCAGCTCCATAGGATCCCTCGCGCCGGTAGGGGCCAACGTCCTGACTTTC. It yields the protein CASSSIGSLAPVGANVLTF.

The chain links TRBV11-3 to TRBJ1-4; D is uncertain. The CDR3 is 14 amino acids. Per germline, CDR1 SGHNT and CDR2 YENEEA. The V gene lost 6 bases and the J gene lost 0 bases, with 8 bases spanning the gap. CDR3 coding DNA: TGTGCCAGCAGACACAGCCCAACTAATGAAAAACTGTTTTTT. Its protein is CASRHSPTNEKLFF. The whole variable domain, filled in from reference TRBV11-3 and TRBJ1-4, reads EAGVVQSPRYKIIEKKQPVAFWCNPISGHNTLYWYLQNLGQGPELLIRYENEEAVDDSQLPKDRFSAERLKGVDSTLKIQPAELGDSAVYLCASRHSPTNEKLFFGSGTQLSVL.

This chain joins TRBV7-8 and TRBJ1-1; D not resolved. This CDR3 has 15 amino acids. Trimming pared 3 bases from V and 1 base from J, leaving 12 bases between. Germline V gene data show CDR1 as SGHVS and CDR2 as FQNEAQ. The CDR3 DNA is TGTGCCAGCAGCTTTCAAAGGAATAGGAACACTGAAGCTTTCTTT. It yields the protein CASSFQRNRNTEAFF.

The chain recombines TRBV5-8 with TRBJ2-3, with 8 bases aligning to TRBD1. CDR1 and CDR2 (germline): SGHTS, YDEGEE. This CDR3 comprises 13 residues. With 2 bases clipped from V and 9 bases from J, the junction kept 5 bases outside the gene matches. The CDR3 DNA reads TGTGCCAGCAGCTTCAACGGACAGGGAACGCAGTATTTT. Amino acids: CASSFNGQGTQYF.